The present entry profiles one TCR beta chain with its context. Within the sample, other DNA sequences also encode this same CDR3. This sample is drawn from a study of blood T cell repertoires in COVID-19. This table comes from immunoSEQ multiplex PCR, and its TCRdb copy is limited to in-frame clones, with some not included. The sample lists about 200,000 clones; roughly 86% were seen once. After removal of 0 bases from V and 0 bases from J, the junction contained 2 bases not matched to a gene. Germline V CDR1 and CDR2: SGHNT, YYREEE (reference sequence). The CDR3 extends over 16 amino acids. This TCR was sampled from a woman between 45 and 65 years old with COVID-19, enrolled during active disease. Sequenced: peripheral blood. V usage is TRBV5-4 and J usage is TRBJ2-3; 9 nucleotides align to TRBD2. CDR3 sequence: CASSLGGGASTDTQYF. CDR3 DNA sequence: TGTGCCAGCAGCTTGGGCGGGGGGGCTAGCACAGATACGCAGTATTTT. The whole variable domain, filled in from reference TRBV5-4 and TRBJ2-3, reads ETGVTQSPTHLIKTRGQQVTLRCSSQSGHNTVSWYQQALGQGPQFIFQYYREEENGRGNFPPRFSGLQFPNYSSELNVNALELDDSALYLCASSLGGGASTDTQYFGPGTRLTVL.